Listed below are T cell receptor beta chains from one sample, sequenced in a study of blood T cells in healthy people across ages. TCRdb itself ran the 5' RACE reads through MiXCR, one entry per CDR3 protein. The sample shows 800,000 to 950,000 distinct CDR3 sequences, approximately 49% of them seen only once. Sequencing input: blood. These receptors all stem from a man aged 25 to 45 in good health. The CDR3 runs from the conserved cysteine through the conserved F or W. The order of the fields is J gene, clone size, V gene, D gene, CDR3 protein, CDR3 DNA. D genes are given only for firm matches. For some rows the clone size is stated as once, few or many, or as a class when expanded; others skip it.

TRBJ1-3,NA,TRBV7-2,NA,CASSLVGGTGNTIYF,TGTGCCAGCAGCTTAGTTGGGGGAACTGGAAACACCATATATTTT
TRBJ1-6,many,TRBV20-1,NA,CSARDAGGPQNSPLHF,TGCAGTGCTAGAGATGCGGGGGGACCCCAAAATTCACCCCTCCACTTT
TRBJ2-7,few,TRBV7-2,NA,CASSLDRIYEQYF,TGTGCCAGCAGCTTAGACAGAATCTACGAGCAGTACTTC
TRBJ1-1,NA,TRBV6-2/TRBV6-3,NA,CANPGAFF,TGTGCCAACCCCGGGGCTTTCTTT
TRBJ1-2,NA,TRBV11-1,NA,CASSVGRSESYGYTF,TGTGCCAGCAGCGTTGGGAGAAGTGAAAGCTATGGCTACACCTTC
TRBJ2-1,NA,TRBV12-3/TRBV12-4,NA,CATEGSQNIQFF,TGTGCCACCGAGGGCAGCCAAAACATTCAGTTCTTC
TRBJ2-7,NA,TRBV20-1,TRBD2,CSARAAGGRAQSYEQYF,TGCAGTGCTAGAGCTGCTGGCGGGAGGGCCCAATCCTACGAGCAGTACTTC
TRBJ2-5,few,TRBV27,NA,CASSFSWAAQETQYF,TGTGCCAGCAGTTTCTCGTGGGCGGCACAAGAGACCCAGTACTTC
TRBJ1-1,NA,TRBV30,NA,CAWSKGVETEAFF,TGTGCCTGGAGTAAGGGTGTGGAGACTGAAGCTTTCTTT
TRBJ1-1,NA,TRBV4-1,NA,CASSQDPAASVGNTEAFF,TGCGCCAGCAGCCAAGATCCGGCCGCTTCAGTGGGGAACACTGAAGCTTTCTTT
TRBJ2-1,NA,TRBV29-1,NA,CSVAGERSYNEQFF,TGCAGCGTTGCCGGAGAAAGGTCCTACAATGAGCAGTTCTTC
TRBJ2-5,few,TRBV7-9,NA,CASTFFRDREQETQYF,TGTGCCAGCACCTTTTTTAGAGACCGGGAACAAGAGACCCAGTACTTC
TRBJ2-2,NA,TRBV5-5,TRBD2,CASSLAWEGNTGELFF,TGTGCCAGCAGCTTGGCTTGGGAGGGTAACACCGGGGAGCTGTTTTTT
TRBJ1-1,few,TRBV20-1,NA,CSAQGGGTEAFF,TGCAGTGCCCAAGGCGGGGGTACTGAAGCTTTCTTT
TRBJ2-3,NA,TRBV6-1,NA,CASSPGPRTDTQYF,TGTGCCAGCAGTCCGGGACCGCGCACAGATACGCAGTATTTT
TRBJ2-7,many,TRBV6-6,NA,CAHSSLNEQYF,TGTGCCCACTCTAGCTTAAACGAGCAGTACTTC
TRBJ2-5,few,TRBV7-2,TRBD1,CASSFTGAQETQYF,TGTGCCAGCAGCTTCACAGGGGCCCAAGAGACCCAGTACTTC
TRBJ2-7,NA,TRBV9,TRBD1,CASSVKPGQGYEQYF,TGTGCCAGCAGCGTTAAACCGGGACAGGGGTACGAGCAGTACTTC
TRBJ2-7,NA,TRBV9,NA,CASSRAAEQYF,TGTGCCAGCAGTCGAGCGGCCGAGCAGTACTTC
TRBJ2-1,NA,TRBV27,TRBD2,CASSFFGGAGVFEQFF,TGTGCCAGCAGTTTCTTCGGGGGGGCGGGGGTTTTTGAGCAGTTCTTC
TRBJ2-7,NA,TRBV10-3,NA,CAIRDTRTYEQYF,TGTGCCATCAGGGACACCAGAACCTACGAGCAGTACTTC
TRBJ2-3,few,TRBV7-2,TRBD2,CASSLRRGATDTQYF,TGTGCCAGCAGCTTACGGCGGGGGGCCACAGATACGCAGTATTTT
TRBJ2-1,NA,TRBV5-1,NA,CASSLVDLDNEQFF,TGCGCCAGCAGCTTGGTCGATCTAGACAATGAGCAGTTCTTC
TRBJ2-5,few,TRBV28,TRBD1,CASSSDRGEQETQYF,TGTGCCAGCAGCTCGGACAGGGGCGAACAGGAGACCCAGTACTTC
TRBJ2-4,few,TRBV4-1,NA,CASSQGPETGRVIQYF,TGCGCCAGCAGCCAAGGTCCCGAGACCGGTCGGGTCATTCAGTACTTC
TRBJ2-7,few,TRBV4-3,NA,CASSQDFQDSYEQYF,TGCGCCAGCAGCCAAGATTTCCAGGACTCCTACGAGCAGTACTTC
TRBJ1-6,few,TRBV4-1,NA,CASSQEAFTNGSPLHF,TGCGCCAGCAGCCAAGAGGCTTTTACTAACGGCTCACCCCTCCACTTT
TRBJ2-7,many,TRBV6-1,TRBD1,CASSVRTGSYEQYF,TGTGCCAGCAGTGTTCGGACAGGGTCCTACGAGCAGTACTTC
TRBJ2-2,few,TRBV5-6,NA,CASTHVTGNTGELFF,TGTGCCAGCACTCATGTGACGGGAAACACCGGGGAGCTGTTTTTT
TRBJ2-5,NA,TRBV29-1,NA,CSVDKSQETQYF,TGCAGCGTTGATAAAAGCCAAGAGACCCAGTACTTC
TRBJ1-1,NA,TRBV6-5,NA,CASSYRLGTEAFF,TGTGCCAGCAGTTACCGATTAGGGACTGAAGCTTTCTTT
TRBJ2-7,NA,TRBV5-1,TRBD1,CASSLYAGGGTGSYEQYF,TGCGCCAGCAGCTTGTACGCTGGGGGGGGGACAGGGTCCTACGAGCAGTACTTC
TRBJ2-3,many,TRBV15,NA,CATSRMGGSDTQYF,TGTGCCACCAGCAGGATGGGGGGCTCGGATACGCAGTATTTT
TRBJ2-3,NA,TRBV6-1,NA,CASSVSVAAGGDTQYF,TGTGCCAGCAGTGTTTCTGTCGCGGCAGGTGGGGATACGCAGTATTTT
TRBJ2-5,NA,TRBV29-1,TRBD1,CSVPRGRETQYF,TGCAGCGTACCCAGGGGGCGTGAGACCCAGTACTTC
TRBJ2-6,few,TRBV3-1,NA,CASSQGYIGANVLTF,TGTGCCAGCAGCCAAGGGTATATTGGGGCCAACGTCCTGACTTTC
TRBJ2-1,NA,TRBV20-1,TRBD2,CSASGLAGRYNEQFF,TGCAGTGCTTCAGGACTAGCGGGGCGATACAATGAGCAGTTCTTC
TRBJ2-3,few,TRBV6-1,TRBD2,CASSEALAGVTDTQYF,TGTGCCAGCAGTGAAGCCCTAGCGGGGGTCACAGATACGCAGTATTTT
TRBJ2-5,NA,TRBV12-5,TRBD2,CASGPGRLAGEETQYF,TGTGCTAGTGGTCCGGGTCGACTAGCGGGGGAAGAGACCCAGTACTTC
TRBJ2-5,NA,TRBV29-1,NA,CSVGRAGALNEQYF,TGCAGCGTCGGAAGGGCGGGGGCTCTCAATGAGCAGTACTTC
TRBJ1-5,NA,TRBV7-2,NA,CASSLGTGKQPQHF,TGTGCCAGCAGCTTAGGCACAGGGAAACAGCCCCAGCATTTT
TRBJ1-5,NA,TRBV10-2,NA,CTSRAGSRGQPQHF,TGCACCAGCAGAGCCGGAAGTAGGGGTCAGCCCCAGCATTTT
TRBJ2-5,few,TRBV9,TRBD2,CASSVGPSGVEETQYF,TGTGCCAGCAGCGTGGGCCCTAGCGGGGTAGAAGAGACCCAGTACTTC
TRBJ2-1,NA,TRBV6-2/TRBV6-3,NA,CASSPSELSYNEQFF,TGTGCCAGCAGTCCTTCCGAGCTGTCCTACAATGAGCAGTTCTTC
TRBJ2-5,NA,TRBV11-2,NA,CASSSEGSGLLGIETQYF,TGTGCCAGCAGCTCAGAGGGGTCGGGGCTCCTGGGGATAGAGACCCAGTACTTC
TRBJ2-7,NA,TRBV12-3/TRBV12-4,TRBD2,CASTAGGKETRYF,TGTGCCAGCACGGCGGGGGGAAAAGAGACCCGGTACTTC
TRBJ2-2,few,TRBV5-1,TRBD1,CASSPSGTGYNTGELFF,TGCGCCAGCAGCCCCTCCGGGACAGGGTACAACACCGGGGAGCTGTTTTTT
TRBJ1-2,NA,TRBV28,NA,CASINTANYGYTF,TGTGCCAGCATTAATACCGCTAACTATGGCTACACCTTC
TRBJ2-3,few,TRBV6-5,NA,CASNTAGYTDTQYF,TGTGCCAGCAATACCGCGGGGTACACAGATACGCAGTATTTT
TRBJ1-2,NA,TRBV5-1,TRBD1,CASSRDSPNYGYTF,TGCGCCAGCTCCAGGGACAGCCCTAACTATGGCTACACCTTC
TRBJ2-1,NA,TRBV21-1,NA,CASRPSGQAASYNEQFF,TGTGCCAGCAGACCCTCTGGACAGGCTGCCTCCTACAACGAGCAGTTCTTC
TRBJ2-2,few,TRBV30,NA,CAWNSEGVGELFF,TGTGCCTGGAATAGCGAGGGGGTCGGGGAGCTGTTTTTT
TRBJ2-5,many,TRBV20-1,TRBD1,CSARDRDRGFYETQYF,TGCAGTGCTAGAGATCGGGACAGGGGTTTTTATGAGACCCAGTACTTC
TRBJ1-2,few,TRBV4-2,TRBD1,CASSQDTDRKNYGYTF,TGTGCCAGCAGCCAAGATACGGACAGGAAGAACTATGGCTACACCTTC
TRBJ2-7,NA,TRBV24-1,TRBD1,CATSIKDRGVPYEQYF,TGTGCCACCAGCATTAAGGACAGGGGCGTTCCCTACGAGCAGTACTTC
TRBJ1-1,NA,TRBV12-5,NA,CASKQNTEAFF,TGTGCTAGCAAACAGAACACTGAAGCTTTCTTT
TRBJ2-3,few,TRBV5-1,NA,CASSPLGGITDTQYF,TGCGCCAGCAGCCCCCTTGGGGGTATCACAGATACGCAGTATTTT
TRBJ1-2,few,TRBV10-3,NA,CAISEDTGGGYGYTF,TGTGCCATCAGTGAGGATACGGGGGGCGGTTATGGCTACACCTTC
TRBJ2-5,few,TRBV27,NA,CASSFSRGGTQYF,TGTGCCAGCAGTTTCTCGCGGGGAGGGACCCAGTACTTC
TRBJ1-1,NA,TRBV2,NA,CASLLRGANTEAFF,TGTGCCAGCCTACTCCGTGGGGCGAACACTGAAGCTTTCTTT